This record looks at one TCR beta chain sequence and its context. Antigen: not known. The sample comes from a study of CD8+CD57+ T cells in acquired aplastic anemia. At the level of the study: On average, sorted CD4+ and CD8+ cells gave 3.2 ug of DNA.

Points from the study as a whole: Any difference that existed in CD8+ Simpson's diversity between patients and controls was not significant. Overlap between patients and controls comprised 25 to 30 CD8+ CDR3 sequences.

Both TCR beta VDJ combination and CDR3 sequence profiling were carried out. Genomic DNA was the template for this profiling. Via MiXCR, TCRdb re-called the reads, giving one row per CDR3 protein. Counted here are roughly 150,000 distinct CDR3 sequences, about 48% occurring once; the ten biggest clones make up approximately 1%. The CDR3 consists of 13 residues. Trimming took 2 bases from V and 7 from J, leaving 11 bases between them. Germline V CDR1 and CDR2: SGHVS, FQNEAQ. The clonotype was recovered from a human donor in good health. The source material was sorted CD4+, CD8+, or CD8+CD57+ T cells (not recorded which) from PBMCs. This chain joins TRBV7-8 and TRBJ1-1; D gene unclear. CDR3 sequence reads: CASSLSQRGEAFF. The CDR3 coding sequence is TGTGCCAGCAGCTTATCCCAGAGAGGTGAAGCTTTCTTT.